The clone carrying this T cell receptor beta chain was counted a few times. Its antigen is not identified. These data belong to a study of shared clonotypes between healthy human individuals. Overall study results and limits: Sequencing depth was expected to affect clonotype sharing among donors.

Unsorted PBMC replicate PCRs used 300 ng DNA, around 30,000 T cell genomes. Clones were sequenced by immunoSEQ multiplex PCR, and TCRdb holds only the in-frame ones, with some missing. The sample includes about half a million clones, about 85% of them seen just once. Unsorted samples, those not sorted, used 70 million to 95 million PBMCs for genomic DNA. This CDR3 is built from 14 residues. V was trimmed by 1 base and J by 8 bases, leaving 11 bases between them. Germline CDR1 and CDR2: SGHVS and FQNEAQ. The rearrangement uses TRBV7-8 and TRBJ1-4; D gene unclear. Sequenced sample: PBMCs. The TCR was taken from a woman between 40 and 50 years old in good health. Some clones in this sample may be carry-over from other donors' samples. In DNA, the CDR3 is TGTGCCAGCAGCTTAGGCGGTATGGGGGAAAAACTGTTTTTT. Translated, it gives CASSLGGMGEKLFF.